This TCR beta chain was obtained from a study of molecular identifiers for immune sequencing clone quantification. Findings of the study overall: Spiked Jurkat TCR RNA from one cell was reportedly detectable among over 800,000 naive cells. In naive cells, clones above 20 RNA copies held under 1% of molecules, whereas in effector cells they held over 97%.

As regards this clonotype: Its target is not known. A clone one base away is much larger, so this may be a read error.

TCRdb reprocessed the PCR reads with MiXCR, giving one entry per CDR3 protein. The sample contains some 590,000 distinct CDR3 sequences, about 25% of which appear only once. The clonotype originates from a human donor in good health. Some libraries in this study had Jurkat cell RNA spiked in. The sequenced sample consisted of naive CD8+ T cells from blood, with Jurkat cell RNA spiked in. Documented subset: FACS-sorted CD8+CD4-CCR7+CD45RA+ naive T cells.

CDR3 DNA: TGTGCCAGCAGTCTACGGACAGGGGGATTGTTAGAGCAGTACTTC. It codes for CASSLRTGGLLEQYF. The chain is built from TRBV27 and TRBJ2-7, with 10 bases fitting TRBD1. V trimming: 5 bases; J trimming: 7 bases; junction bases outside the gene matches: 11. In germline, CDR1 is MNHEY, CDR2 SMNVEV (reference sequence). This CDR3 is 15 amino acids long.